This T cell receptor beta chain is drawn from a study of blood T cells in healthy people across ages. It was with a sample-barcoded 5' primer and a J-beta primer mix that a second PCR of roughly 7 to 12 cycles was run. TCRdb re-called the 5' RACE reads through MiXCR, storing one row per CDR3 protein. The table includes about 1.4 million distinct CDR3 sequences, roughly 59% detected once. This clonotype was counted a few times. The CDR3 contains 18 residues. Per the germline V gene, CDR1 is DFQATT and CDR2 is SNEGSKA (reference sequence). V dropped 3 bases and J dropped 3 bases, with 24 bases sitting between them.

The V call is TRBV20-1, the J call TRBJ2-1; D is possibly TRBD1 or TRBD2 (5 bases each). Material: blood. The TCR sequence derives from a man between 18 and 29 years old in good health. The DNA for the CDR3 is TGCAGTGCTAGCCCCGGGACGGGCGCGTCTCGGATCTACAATGAGCAGTTCTTC. It translates to CSASPGTGASRIYNEQFF.